The clone carrying this T cell receptor (beta chain) occurred once. This entry belongs to a study of memory CD4+ T cells and cytomegalovirus serostatus. Single viable CD3+CD4+CD8-CD45RO+ cells were sorted as the memory CD4+ T cells. Libraries were prepared by immunoSEQ multiplex PCR; TCRdb keeps only in-frame clonotypes and omits some of them. The sample includes about 64,000 clones, roughly 80% of them seen just once. This CDR3 comprises 15 residues. Per the germline V gene, CDR1 is SGHNT and CDR2 is YYREEE (reference sequence). V gave up 5 bases and J gave up 7 bases; unmatched junction bases: 12. The V and J genes are TRBV5-4 and TRBJ2-5, with TRBD2 matching 9 bases. The receptor comes from an adult in good health and CMV-seronegative. The specimen sequenced was memory CD4+ T cells from blood. CDR3 sequence reads: CASRFGREGVGTQYF. In DNA form, the CDR3 reads TGTGCCAGCAGATTTGGGCGGGAGGGGGTCGGGACCCAGTACTTC.